This entry features one TCR beta chain sequence. The data were obtained in a study of blood T cell repertoires in COVID-19. Study in general: The cDNA or gDNA used as material had been derived from T cells, B-cell-depleted T cells, or PBMCs.

TCRdb's table, derived via immunoSEQ multiplex PCR, lists solely in-frame clones and lacks some. The table lists around 70,000 clones, 65% to 80% of them singletons. Sequenced sample: peripheral blood. This clonotype was sampled from a human donor in a cohort sampled during active COVID-19.

DNA for the CDR3: TGTGCCAGCAGCGTAGCTAGCGGGGGCTCCTACAATGAGCAGTTCTTC. The encoded protein is CASSVASGGSYNEQFF. This chain connects TRBV9 to TRBJ2-1; 10 positions agree with TRBD2. V lost 0 bases and J lost 0; bases outside the gene matches: 0. This CDR3 region has 16 residues. Looked up from germline, CDR1 is SGDLS and CDR2 is YYNGEE.